The T cell receptor (beta chain) described here comes from a study of OX40 agonist ivuxolimab in advanced cancers. Generated by immunoSEQ multiplex PCR, the TCRdb table keeps only in-frame clones and is missing some. There are approximately 28,000 clones in the sample; about 88% occur only once, and about a quarter lies in the top ten. On this clone itself: The antigen remains undetermined.

Whole-study findings and limits: The average count of expanded clones was higher among CD8+ T cells than among CD4+.

The sequenced sample was CD4+ or CD8+ T cells sorted from blood, obtained in a trial of the OX40 agonist ivuxolimab. The TCR originated in an adult with an advanced solid tumor such as melanoma, head and neck, liver or kidney cancer.

The CDR3 loop reads CASSRTGRARRLETQYF. The DNA for the CDR3 is TGTGCCAGCAGCCGGACGGGGAGGGCCCGGAGGTTGGAGACCCAGTACTTC. The rearrangement links TRBV7-8 to TRBJ2-5; 7 positions agree with TRBD2. The germline gives CDR1 SGHVS, CDR2 FQNEAQ. This CDR3 comprises 17 residues. V gave up 5 bases and J gave up 5 bases; unmatched junction bases: 17.